This T cell receptor (beta chain) was retrieved from a study of blood T cell repertoires in COVID-19 (dated by TCRdb to 2019 to 2021). About the investigation overall: Samples from collaborators originated in the United States, Italy and Spain and spanned both the acute and convalescent phases of COVID-19. The material from the prospective study consisted of cDNA or gDNA derived from T cells, B-cell-depleted T cells, or PBMCs. The dataset comprised deeply sampled blood TCRbeta repertoires from subjects exposed to, actively infected with, or recovered from COVID-19. The repertoires were released in a freely available public database meant as a resource for research on the immune response to SARS-CoV-2. Samples came from the ongoing ImmuneRACE study (first 160 participants) plus 1,254 subjects from 6 global collaborators. Sample metadata almost always included a de-identified subject ID, COVID-19 status, age in years and sex. HLA class I and class II types, where available, came from metadata supplied by the sample provider rather than from assay-based typing.

Points the paper makes about the study in general: The quantity of clinical and demographic metadata differed by source and by participant and was supplied without curation.

TCRbeta CDR3 regions were amplified from genomic DNA by means of the immunoSEQ Assay, a bias-controlled multiplex PCR. In the source study's methods: Nucleated cell counts per sample were estimated from amplification of reference gene primers within the assay. To quantify the absolute abundance of each unique TCRbeta CDR3 rearrangement, sequence reads were collapsed and filtered. For each sample, productive Simpson clonality was calculated by taking the square root of Simpson's diversity index across productive rearrangements. TCRdb's version of the immuneACCESS table is confined to in-frame rearrangements and falls short of the full clone set. An unresolved V gene accounts for under half of the shortfall where checked; the remainder is of unknown origin. V and J calls and clone size are copied from that table; D and trimming were computed from the DNA. The sample yields 45,000 to 50,000 clones; about 87% were counted once. The top ten hold around 8% of the sample.

Collaborating institutions collected whole blood in K2EDTA tubes following their own protocols. For TCRbeta analysis, collaborators shipped samples as frozen whole blood, isolated PBMCs, or DNA extracted from either of those sample types. This clone appeared once. Its cognate antigen has yet to be identified. Qualities for individual bases were not recorded, and no much larger clone is one base off. V is clipped by 2 bases and J by 4 bases, and the sequence between their germline boundaries is 14 bases long. Reading from cysteine to phenylalanine, the CDR3 counts 16 amino acids. The DNA shown is the 48-base CDR3, in frame from base 1. CDR1 and CDR2 were assigned from the germline V gene as MNHNS and SASEGT.

The origin of this receptor is a man aged 45-65 years with acute or convalescent COVID-19. The V gene is TRBV6-1 and the J gene is TRBJ1-4; TRBD1 is perhaps the D gene, given 5 matching bases. Sequencing used peripheral blood. The DNA reads as follows: TGTGCCAGCAGTGAATTCGGGGGAAGATATAATGAAAAACTGTTTTTT. It translates to CASSEFGGRYNEKLFF.